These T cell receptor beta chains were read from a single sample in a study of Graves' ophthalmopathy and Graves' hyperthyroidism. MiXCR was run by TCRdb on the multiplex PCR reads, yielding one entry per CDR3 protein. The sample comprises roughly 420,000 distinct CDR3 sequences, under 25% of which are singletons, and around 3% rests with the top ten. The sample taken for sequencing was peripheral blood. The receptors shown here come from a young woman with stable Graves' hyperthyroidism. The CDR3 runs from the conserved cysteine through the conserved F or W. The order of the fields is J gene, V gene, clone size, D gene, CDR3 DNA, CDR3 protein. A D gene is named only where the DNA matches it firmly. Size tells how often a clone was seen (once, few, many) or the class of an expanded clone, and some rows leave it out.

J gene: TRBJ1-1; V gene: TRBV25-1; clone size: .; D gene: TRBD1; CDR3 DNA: TGTGCCAGCAGTGACATCGGACGGACAGGTGCTTTCTTT; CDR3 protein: CASSDIGRTGAFF
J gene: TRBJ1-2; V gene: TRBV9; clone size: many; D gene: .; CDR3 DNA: TGTGCCAGCAGAAGAGCTGCCGTTGGGTACTATGGCTACACCTTC; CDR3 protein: CASRRAAVGYYGYTF
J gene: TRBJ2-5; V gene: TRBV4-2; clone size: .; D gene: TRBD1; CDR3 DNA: TGTGCCAGCCGGGAAAGGACAGGGGGGACCCAGTACTTC; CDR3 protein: CASRERTGGTQYF
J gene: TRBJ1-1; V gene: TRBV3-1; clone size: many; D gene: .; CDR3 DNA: TGTGCCAGCAGCCAAGGGGCGGGGCTCTTTTCCGAAGCTTTCTTT; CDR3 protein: CASSQGAGLFSEAFF
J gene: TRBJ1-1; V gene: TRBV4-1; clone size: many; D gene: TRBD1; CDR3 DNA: TGCGCCAGCAGCCACACAGGGGATCCTGAAGCTTTCTTT; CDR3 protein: CASSHTGDPEAFF
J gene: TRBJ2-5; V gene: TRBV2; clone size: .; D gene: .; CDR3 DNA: TGTGCCAGCAGGGAAACTCTGGAGACCCAGTACTTC; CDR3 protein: CASRETLETQYF
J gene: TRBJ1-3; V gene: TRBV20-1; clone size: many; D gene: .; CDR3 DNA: TGCAGTGCTAGTGACAATCCTGGAAACACCATATATTTT; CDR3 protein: CSASDNPGNTIYF
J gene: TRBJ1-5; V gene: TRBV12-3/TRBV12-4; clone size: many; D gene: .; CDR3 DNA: TGTGCCAGCAGTTTCAGGAGGGACGGTCAGCCCCAGCATTTT; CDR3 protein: CASSFRRDGQPQHF
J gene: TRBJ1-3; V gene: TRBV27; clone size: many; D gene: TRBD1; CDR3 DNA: TGTGCCAGCAGTTCAGCAGGGGGCTCTGGAAACACCATATATTTT; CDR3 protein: CASSSAGGSGNTIYF
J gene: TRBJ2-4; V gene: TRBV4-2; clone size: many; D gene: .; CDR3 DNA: TGTGCCAGCAGCCAAGATTGGACGGGTAGGGCCAAAAACATTCAGTACTTC; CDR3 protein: CASSQDWTGRAKNIQYF
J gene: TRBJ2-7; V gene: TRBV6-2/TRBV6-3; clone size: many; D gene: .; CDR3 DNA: TGTGCCAGCAGTTACTCGAATGGGTCGACGGTCTACGAGCAGTACTTC; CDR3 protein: CASSYSNGSTVYEQYF
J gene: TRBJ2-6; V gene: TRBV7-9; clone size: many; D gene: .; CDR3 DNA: TGTGCCAGCAGCCTCAGGGACACTGGGGCCAACGTCCTGACTTTC; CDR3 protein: CASSLRDTGANVLTF
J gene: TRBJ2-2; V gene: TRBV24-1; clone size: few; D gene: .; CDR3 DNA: TGTGCCACCAGTGATTTAGTGGGAGCGGACACCGGGGAGCTGTTTTTT; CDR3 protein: CATSDLVGADTGELFF
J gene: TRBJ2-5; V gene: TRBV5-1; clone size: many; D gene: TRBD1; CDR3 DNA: TGCGCCAGCAGCTTGGGACAGGGGAATGAAGAGACCCAGTACTTC; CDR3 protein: CASSLGQGNEETQYF
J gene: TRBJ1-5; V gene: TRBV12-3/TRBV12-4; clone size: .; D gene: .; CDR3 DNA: TGTGCCAGCAGTCCGGGGGGGCCTGGACAGCCCCAGCATTTT; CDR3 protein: CASSPGGPGQPQHF
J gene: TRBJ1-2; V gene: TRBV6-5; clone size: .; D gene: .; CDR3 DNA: TGTGCCAGCAGTTCGATACGGTCCTATTCCAACTATGGCTACACCTTC; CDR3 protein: CASSSIRSYSNYGYTF
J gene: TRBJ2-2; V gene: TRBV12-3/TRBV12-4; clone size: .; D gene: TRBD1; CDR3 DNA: TGTACCAGCAGTTCGAGACAGGGATATACCGGGGAGCTGTTTTTT; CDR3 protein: CTSSSRQGYTGELFF
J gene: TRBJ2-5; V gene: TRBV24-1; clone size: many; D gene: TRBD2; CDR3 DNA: TGTGCCACCAGTGATTTGAGTAGCGGGATTGCAGAGACCCAGTACTTC; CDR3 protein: CATSDLSSGIAETQYF
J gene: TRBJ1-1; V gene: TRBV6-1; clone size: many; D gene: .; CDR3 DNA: TGTGCCAGCAGTCCCGACGGCTGGCCCAACACTGAAGCTTTCTTT; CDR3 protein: CASSPDGWPNTEAFF
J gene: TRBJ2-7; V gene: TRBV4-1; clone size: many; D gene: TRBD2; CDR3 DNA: TGCGCCAGCAGCCAAGAAGCTAGCGGGAGCGGGTGGGGCTCCTACGAGCAGTACTTC; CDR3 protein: CASSQEASGSGWGSYEQYF
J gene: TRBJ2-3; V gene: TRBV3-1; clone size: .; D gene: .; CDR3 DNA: TGTGCCAGCAGCCAACGTCAGGGCGCGGCAGATACGCAGTATTTT; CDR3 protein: CASSQRQGAADTQYF
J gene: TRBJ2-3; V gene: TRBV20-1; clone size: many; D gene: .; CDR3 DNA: TGCAGTGCTCCACAGGTCACAGATACGCAGTATTTT; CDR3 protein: CSAPQVTDTQYF
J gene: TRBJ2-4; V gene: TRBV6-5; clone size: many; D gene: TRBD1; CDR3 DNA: TGTGCCAGCAAAGGACAGGGGTTTACCTTAGCCAAAAACATTCAGTACTTC; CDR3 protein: CASKGQGFTLAKNIQYF
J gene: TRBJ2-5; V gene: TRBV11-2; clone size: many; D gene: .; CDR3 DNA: TGTGCCAGCAGCTTCACACAGGGTCAAGAGACCCAGTACTTC; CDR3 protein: CASSFTQGQETQYF
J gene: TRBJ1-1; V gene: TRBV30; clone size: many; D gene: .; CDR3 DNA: TGTGCCTGGACCCCGGTGACTGAAGCTTTCTTT; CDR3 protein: CAWTPVTEAFF
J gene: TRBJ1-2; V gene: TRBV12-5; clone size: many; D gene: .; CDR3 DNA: TGTGCTAGTGGTTTGGTCGCAGGGGACGGCTACACCTTC; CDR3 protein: CASGLVAGDGYTF
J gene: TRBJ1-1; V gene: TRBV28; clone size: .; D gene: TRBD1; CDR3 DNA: TGTGCCAACCTTCCCCTCGGACAGGGGGTCATTGATGAAGCTTTCTTT; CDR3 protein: CANLPLGQGVIDEAFF
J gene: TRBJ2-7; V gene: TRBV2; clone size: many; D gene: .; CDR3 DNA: TGTGCCAGCACCGCAGGGCTGGGATTGTACGAGCAGTACTTC; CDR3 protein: CASTAGLGLYEQYF
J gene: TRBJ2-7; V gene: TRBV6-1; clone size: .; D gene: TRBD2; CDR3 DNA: TGTGCCAGCAGTGAGGCTAGCGGGGGGGTATACGAGCAGTACTTC; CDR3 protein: CASSEASGGVYEQYF
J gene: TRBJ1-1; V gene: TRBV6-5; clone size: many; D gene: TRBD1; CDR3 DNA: TGTGCCAGCAGTTACCCCCAGACAGGGGGCCGTGAAGCTTTCTTT; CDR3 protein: CASSYPQTGGREAFF
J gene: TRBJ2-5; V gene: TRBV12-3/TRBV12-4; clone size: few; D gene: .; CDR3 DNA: TGTGCCAGCAGTTTTCAGTCGGGACTCAAAGAGACCCAGTACTTC; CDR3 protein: CASSFQSGLKETQYF
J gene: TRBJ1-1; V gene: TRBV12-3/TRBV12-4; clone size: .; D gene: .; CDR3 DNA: TGTGCCAGCAGTCCTCGGGGAGTTGGGAACACTGAAGCTTTCTTT; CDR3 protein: CASSPRGVGNTEAFF
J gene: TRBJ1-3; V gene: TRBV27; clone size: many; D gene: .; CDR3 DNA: TGTGCCAGCAGTCGGGACGGTTTCTCTGGAAACACCATATATTTT; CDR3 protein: CASSRDGFSGNTIYF
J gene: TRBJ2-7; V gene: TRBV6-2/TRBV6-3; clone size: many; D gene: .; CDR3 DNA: TGTGCCAGCAGCCCTGTCCCGGGACGGGGTCCCCCCCCCTACGAGCAGTACTTC; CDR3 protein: CASSPVPGRGPPPYEQYF
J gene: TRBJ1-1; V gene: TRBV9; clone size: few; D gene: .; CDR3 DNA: TGTGCCAGCAGCGTAGTGGTGGGAAACACTGAAGCTTTCTTT; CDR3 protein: CASSVVVGNTEAFF
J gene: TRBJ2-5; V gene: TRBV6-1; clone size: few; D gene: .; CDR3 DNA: TGTGCCAGCAACCTCAGGATCACGGGACGGGGAGAGACCCAGTACTTC; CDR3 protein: CASNLRITGRGETQYF
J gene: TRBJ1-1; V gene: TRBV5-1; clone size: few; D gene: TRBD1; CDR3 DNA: TGCGCCAGCAGCTCAGGACAGGGAGGGGTGGTCGTGGAAGCTTTCTTT; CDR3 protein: CASSSGQGGVVVEAFF
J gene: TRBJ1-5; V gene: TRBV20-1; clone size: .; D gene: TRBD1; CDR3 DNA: TGCAGTGCTAGAACAGGGGTAAGCAATCAGCCCCAGCATTTT; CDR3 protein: CSARTGVSNQPQHF
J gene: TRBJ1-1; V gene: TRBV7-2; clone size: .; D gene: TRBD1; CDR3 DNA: TGTGCCAGCAGCGCACGGTACAGGGGTACTGAAGCTTTCTTT; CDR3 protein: CASSARYRGTEAFF
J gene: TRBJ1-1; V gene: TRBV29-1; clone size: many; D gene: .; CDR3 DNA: TGCAGCGTTGATGAAGGGGCCAACACCCGGAAAACTGAAGCTTTCTTT; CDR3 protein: CSVDEGANTRKTEAFF
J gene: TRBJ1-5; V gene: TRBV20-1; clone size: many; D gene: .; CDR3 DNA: TGCAGTGTGAGAGGGCGCAATCAGCCCCAGCATTTT; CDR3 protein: CSVRGRNQPQHF
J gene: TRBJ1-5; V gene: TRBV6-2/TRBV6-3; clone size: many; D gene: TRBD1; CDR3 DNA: TGTGCCAGCAGCCCTCAGGGGGCACGCAATCAGCCCCAGCATTTT; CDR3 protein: CASSPQGARNQPQHF
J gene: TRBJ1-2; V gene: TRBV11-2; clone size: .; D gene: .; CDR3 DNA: TGTGCCAGCAGCTCACTTTGGCGCGGATCTTATGGCTACACCTTC; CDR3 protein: CASSSLWRGSYGYTF
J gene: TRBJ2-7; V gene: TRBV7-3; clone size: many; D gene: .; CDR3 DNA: TGTGCCAGCAGCCGCGGGTCCCCCTACGAGCAGTACTTC; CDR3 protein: CASSRGSPYEQYF
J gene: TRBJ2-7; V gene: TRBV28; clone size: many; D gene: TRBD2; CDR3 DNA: TGTGCCAGCAGTTTCCCCCTACTAGCGGGAGGGCCGGGCGAGCAGTACTTC; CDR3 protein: CASSFPLLAGGPGEQYF
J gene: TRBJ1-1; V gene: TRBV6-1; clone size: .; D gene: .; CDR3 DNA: TGTGCCAGCACCGACGGGGATGAAGCTTTCTTT; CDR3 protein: CASTDGDEAFF
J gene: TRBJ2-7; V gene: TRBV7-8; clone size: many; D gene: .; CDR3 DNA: TGTGCCAGCAGCTTAGAATTGGGGGTCGACGAGCAGTACTTC; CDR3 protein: CASSLELGVDEQYF
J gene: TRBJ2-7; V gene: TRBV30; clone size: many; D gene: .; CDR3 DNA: TGTGCCGGGGGAGACAGGGTGGACTACTACGAGCAGTACTTC; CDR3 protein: CAGGDRVDYYEQYF
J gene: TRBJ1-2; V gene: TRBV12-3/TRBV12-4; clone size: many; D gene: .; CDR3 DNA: TGTGCCAGCAGTATAGGGACACCTTATGGCTACACCTTC; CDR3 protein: CASSIGTPYGYTF
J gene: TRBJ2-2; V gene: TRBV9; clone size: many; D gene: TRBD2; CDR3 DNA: TGTGCCAGCAGCGTCCATCCCGGGACTAGCGGGAACACCGGGGAGCTGTTTTTT; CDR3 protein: CASSVHPGTSGNTGELFF
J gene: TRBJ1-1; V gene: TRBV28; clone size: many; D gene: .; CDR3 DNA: TGTGCCAGCAGTCGACCCAGCGGCACTGAAGCTTTCTTT; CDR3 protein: CASSRPSGTEAFF
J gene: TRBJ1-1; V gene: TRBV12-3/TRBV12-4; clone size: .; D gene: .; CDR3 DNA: TGTGCCAGCTGGGCCGACGTGAACACTGAAGCTTTCTTT; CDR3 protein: CASWADVNTEAFF
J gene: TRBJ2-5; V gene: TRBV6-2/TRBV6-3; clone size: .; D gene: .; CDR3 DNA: TGTGCCAGCAGCTCCCTGGCGGGCCCAGAGACCCAGTACTTC; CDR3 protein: CASSSLAGPETQYF
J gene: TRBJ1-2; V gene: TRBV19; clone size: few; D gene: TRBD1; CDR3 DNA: TGTGCCAGTGATAGACCCGGACAGGCCGGCCGGGTGGGTGGCTACACCTTC; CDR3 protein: CASDRPGQAGRVGGYTF
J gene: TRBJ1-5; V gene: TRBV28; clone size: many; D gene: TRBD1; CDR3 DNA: TGTGCCAGCAGTTTGGGACAGGGGTTGTGGCAGCCCCAGCATTTT; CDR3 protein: CASSLGQGLWQPQHF
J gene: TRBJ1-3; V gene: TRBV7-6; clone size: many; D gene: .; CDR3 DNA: .; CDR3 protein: CASSFGAGSGNTIYF
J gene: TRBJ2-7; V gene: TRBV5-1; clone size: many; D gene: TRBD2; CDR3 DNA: TGTGCCAGCAGTCCGACTAGCGGGAACTACGAGCAGTACTTC; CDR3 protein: CASSPTSGNYEQYF
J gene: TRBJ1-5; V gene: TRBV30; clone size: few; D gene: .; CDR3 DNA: TGTGCCTGGAATCCCGGGACTGGGAGCAATCAGCCCCAGCATTTT; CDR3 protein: CAWNPGTGSNQPQHF
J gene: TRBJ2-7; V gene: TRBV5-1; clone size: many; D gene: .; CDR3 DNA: TGCGCCAGCAGCTTGAACACAGCTGAGCAGTACTTC; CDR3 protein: CASSLNTAEQYF
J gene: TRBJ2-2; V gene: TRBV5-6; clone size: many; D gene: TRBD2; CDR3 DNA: TGTGCCAGCAGGCCAGCGGGGGACACCGGGGAGCTGTTTTTT; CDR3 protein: CASRPAGDTGELFF